This T cell receptor (beta chain) was sequenced in a study of T cell repertoires in cytomegalovirus infection. The study's findings and limits: What dominated the ex vivo response were HLA-C-restricted CMV-specific TCR beta clonotypes.

Germline CDR1 LGHNT, CDR2 FRNRAP. Trimming left V 7 bases short and J 0 bases short, with 10 bases between. The CDR3 is made up of 14 amino acids. MiXCR was run by TCRdb on the reads, yielding one entry per CDR3 protein. The sample shows around 450,000 distinct CDR3 sequences, approximately 10% of them seen only once. This clonotype was seen many times. Its antigen is currently unknown. This clonotype was sampled from a human donor in good health (CMV status not recorded). Some clones in this sample may be carry-over from other donors' samples. Sequencing used PBMCs. The chain uses TRBV12-5 and TRBJ1-3; D remains unclear. The CDR3 DNA follows: TGTGCTAGTGACCTGACACCCTCTGGAAACACCATATATTTT. Translating gives CASDLTPSGNTIYF.